The entry that follows covers one T cell receptor (beta chain) sequence. Its antigen is not identified. V lost 0 bases, J lost 0 bases, and 7 bases lay in between. There are 15 residues in the CDR3. The record originates from a study of CD8 T cells in ankylosing spondylitis. Quantitative barcoded 5'-RACE was used to prepare TCR beta libraries. TCRdb independently ran MiXCR on the 5' RACE reads; one entry per CDR3 protein. Among 200,000 to 250,000 distinct CDR3 sequences listed, 25% to 30% were seen once. Notes on the study in general: Disease-linked clones were found to be CD8+ and relatively rare in peripheral blood. There were earlier reports of some motif variants in reactive arthritis synovial fluid and blood.

The sample taken for sequencing was blood, either unsorted or a sorted T cell fraction (not recorded which). V is TRBV23-1 and J is TRBJ2-3; D may be TRBD2 (6 bases). TRBV23-1 is an ORF for which the function is uncertain. This clonotype was sampled from a male donor with ankylosing spondylitis or in good health (not recorded which). In DNA form, the CDR3 reads TGCGCCAGCAGTCAATCCGGGGGAAGCACAGATACGCAGTATTTT. Translation: CASSQSGGSTDTQYF.